This T cell receptor beta chain was captured in a study of cytotoxic CD8 clonotypes in ibrutinib-treated CLL. This CDR3 comprises 13 residues. Germline V gene data show CDR1 as MNHEY and CDR2 as SMNVEV (reference sequence). Trimming took 5 bases from V and 8 from J, leaving 15 bases between them. As to this clone: Its antigen is unknown.

Study-level results: Clonality, elevated at ibrutinib response, dropped back toward baseline at progression. Contraction or stability on treatment was seen for public clonotypes, which were uncommon. Clonality (at baseline) was higher than in age-matched healthy donors and tracked circulating CD8+ T-cell counts.

Investigators sought sequencing depths of between 1 in 200,000 and 1 in 1 million T cells. Using immunoSEQ multiplex PCR, the repertoire was profiled, and TCRdb retains in-frame clones only, with some absent. The sample has tens of thousands of clones; around 52% are singletons. Source: PBMCs, taken after 12 months of ibrutinib treatment. The receptor was isolated from a human donor with chronic lymphocytic leukemia. V and J are TRBV27 and TRBJ1-2, with D maybe TRBD1 (6 bases). The CDR3: CASSRAGDQGYTF. CDR3 nucleotide sequence: TGTGCCAGCAGTCGGGCAGGGGATCAAGGCTACACCTTC.